This TCR beta chain stems from a study of post-analysis software for immune sequencing data. Study as a whole: The disease courses covered relapsing-remitting, secondary progressive and progressive-relapsing multiple sclerosis.

Germline V gene lookup returns CDR1 SGHVS and CDR2 FQNEAQ. This CDR3 region has 19 residues. V lost 4 bases to trimming and J lost 8 bases; unmatched junction nucleotides: 18. Included in the TCR beta cDNA libraries were unique molecular identifiers. One entry per CDR3 protein, called by TCRdb with MiXCR from the PCR reads. The table has roughly 570,000 distinct CDR3 sequences, roughly 34% seen once. Study findings and constraints: Compared with controls, patients showed significantly lower normalized Chao1 diversity. Samples sharing a preparation batch grouped tightly together when assessed by F measure. Roughly five TRBV segments appeared more often in patients than in controls, and TRBV5-6, TRBV5-1 and TRBV20-1 were among these.

Many counts were recorded for this clonotype. Its antigen is not identified. This chain uses TRBV7-8 with TRBJ2-1; 12 nucleotides agree with TRBD2. Sample: blood. The receptor's source is a girl between 2 and 17 years old with multiple sclerosis. CDR3 sequence (DNA): TGTGCCAGCAGCTGCGACCTAGCGGGGGGGCCGATTACCTGCGATGAGCAGTTCTTC. As protein: CASSCDLAGGPITCDEQFF.